Below, one TCR beta chain is given with its context. Its antigen is not known. The PCR was carried out with 60 Vbeta primers and 13 Jbeta primers. Clones were sequenced by immunoSEQ multiplex PCR, and TCRdb holds only the in-frame ones, with some missing. Seen here are 200,000 to 300,000 clones, around 84% observed once, and the top ten hold approximately 0.24%. This record belongs to a study of cytomegalovirus exposure and HLA in healthy donors. Study-level information: The roughly 100 million unique TCR beta sequences, from roughly 180 million T cells, were found by an earlier analysis. Membership in the Caucasian-associated ancestry cluster was found for around 81% of about 430 genotyped donors. Study-wide results and caveats: Follow-up analysis later connected one missense variant in DCLRE1C with trimming of TCR beta V- and J-genes. An analysis was carried out later, and it reportedly showed fewer N-insertions in an Asian-associated ancestry cluster than the approximately 700-donor mean.

V lost 6 bases and J 5 bases, leaving 19 bases between the germline ends. The CDR3 contains 16 residues. The germline gives CDR1 MNHNY, CDR2 SVGAGI (reference sequence). This chain links TRBV6-6 with TRBJ1-4; D may be TRBD1 (6 bases). This clonotype originated in a girl aged 2-10 years in good health and CMV-seronegative. Sample: PBMCs. The CDR3 is CASRLRQDLPNEKLFF. In DNA form, the CDR3 reads TGTGCCAGCAGGCTCCGACAGGACCTACCGAATGAAAAACTGTTTTTT.